This TCR beta chain comes out of a study of T-cell reconstitution after alpha-beta-depleted transplantation in children. Study observations and caveats: By about two months after transplant, alpha-beta T cells reportedly arose from several hundred graft clones that had expanded. It was newly produced T cells that mostly accounted for T-cell counts and diversity one year after transplant.

A remark on this clonotype: The antigen remains unidentified.

The TCRbeta library was prepared with unique molecular identifiers. TCRdb passed the PCR reads through MiXCR, listing each CDR3 protein once. The top ten hold about 0.77% of the sample, which has 550,000 to 800,000 distinct CDR3 sequences, around 13% seen once. There are 14 residues in the CDR3. The germline CDR1 and CDR2 sequences are DFQATT and SNEGSKA (reference sequence). The V and J ends lost 5 bases and 4 bases respectively, with 18 bases between them. The genes are TRBV20-1 and TRBJ2-7; D is ambiguous. The clonotype originates from a girl aged 2-10 years with congenital amegakaryocytic thrombocytopenia, due to receive a stem cell transplant. The sequenced sample was PBMCs, obtained before TCRalphabeta/CD19-depleted stem cell transplant. In nucleotides, the CDR3 is TGCAGTGCTGGCAGTAGTCAGTCCCCTTACGAGCAGTACTTC. It translates to CSAGSSQSPYEQYF.